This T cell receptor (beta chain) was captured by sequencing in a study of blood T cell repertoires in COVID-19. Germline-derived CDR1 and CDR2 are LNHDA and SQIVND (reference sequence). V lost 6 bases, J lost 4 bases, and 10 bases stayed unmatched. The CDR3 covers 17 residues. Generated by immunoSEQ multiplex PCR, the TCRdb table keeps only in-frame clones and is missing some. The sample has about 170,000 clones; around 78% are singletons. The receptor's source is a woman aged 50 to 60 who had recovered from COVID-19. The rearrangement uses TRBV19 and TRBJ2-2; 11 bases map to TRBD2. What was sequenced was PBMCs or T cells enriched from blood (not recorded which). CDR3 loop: CASSLSGTSGTTGELFF. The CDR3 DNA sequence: TGTGCCAGTAGCCTCTCGGGGACTAGCGGTACCACCGGGGAGCTGTTTTTT. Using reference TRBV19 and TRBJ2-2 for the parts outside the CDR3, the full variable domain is DGGITQSPKYLFRKEGQNVTLSCEQNLNHDAMYWYRQDPGQGLRLIYYSQIVNDFQKGDIAEGYSVSREKKESFPLTVTSAQKNPTAFYLCASSLSGTSGTTGELFFGEGSRLTVL.